The 11 T cell receptor beta chains below come from one sample, sequenced in a study of blood T cell repertoires in COVID-19. Repertoires were generated with immunoSEQ multiplex PCR, while TCRdb's copy carries only in-frame clones and drops some. The profile covers approximately 230,000 clones, with almost 90% appearing a single time and around 1.5% taken by the ten largest. The sequenced sample consisted of peripheral blood. These receptors were taken from an elderly man with acute or convalescent COVID-19.

The chain links TRBV7-2 to TRBJ2-5; maybe TRBD2 (7 bases). Between the trimmed V and J ends, which lost 4 bases and 3 bases, there was a span of 12 bases. The CDR3 is 14 residues long. Germline V gives CDR1 SGHTA, CDR2 FQGNSA. The CDR3 coding sequence is TGTGCCAGCAGCTACCAAGGGGGGGAAGAGACCCAGTACTTC. The encoded protein is CASSYQGGEETQYF.

The chain uses TRBV6-2 or TRBV6-3 and TRBJ1-1; D unclear. Per germline, CDR1 MNHEY and CDR2 SVGEGT. V lost 2 bases to trimming and J lost 0 bases, with 7 bases between them. The CDR3 has 14 amino acids. As DNA, the CDR3 is TGTGCCAGCAGTTACGTCCAGGTGAACACTGAAGCTTTCTTT. It encodes CASSYVQVNTEAFF.

The chain recombines TRBV6-5 with TRBJ2-7, with D perhaps matching TRBD2 (5 bases). The CDR3 length is 12 residues. Germline CDR1 and CDR2: MNHEY and SVGAGI. The V gene lost 6 bases and the J gene lost 6 bases, with 12 bases spanning the gap. Here the CDR3 reads CASSQEDSEQYF. The CDR3 nucleotides are TGTGCCAGCAGCCAGGAGGATAGCGAGCAGTACTTC.

V usage is TRBV7-8 and J usage is TRBJ2-1, with 7 bases fitting TRBD2. V lost 6 bases, J lost 5 bases, and 4 bases stayed unmatched. The germline V gene encodes CDR1 SGHVS and CDR2 FQNEAQ. The CDR3 has 13 residues. The CDR3 here is CASRREVHNEQFF. The CDR3 bases are TGTGCCAGCAGACGGGAGGTCCACAATGAGCAGTTCTTC.

The chain uses TRBV5-1 and TRBJ2-7; 7 bases line up with TRBD1. With 0 bases clipped from V and 2 bases from J, the junction kept 5 bases outside the gene matches. Germline CDR1 and CDR2: SGHRS and YFSETQ. This CDR3 is built from 15 residues. CDR3 nucleotide sequence: TGCGCCAGCAGCTTGGACGGGCAGGGGGCCTACGAGCAGTACTTC. Its translation is CASSLDGQGAYEQYF.

The V gene is TRBV5-1, the J gene TRBJ2-7; 7 positions agree with TRBD1. The germline CDR1 and CDR2 sequences are SGHRS and YFSETQ. This CDR3 spans 15 amino acids. V dropped 4 bases and J dropped 2; count of bases not matched to a gene: 9. The CDR3 protein is CASSLSTGPTYEQYF. The CDR3 DNA reads TGCGCCAGCAGCCTCTCGACAGGGCCAACCTACGAGCAGTACTTC. The full variable domain, with the rest looked up from reference TRBV5-1 and TRBJ2-7, is KAGVTQTPRYLIKTRGQQVTLSCSPISGHRSVSWYQQTPGQGLQFLFEYFSETQRNKGNFPGRFSGRQFSNSRSEMNVSTLELGDSALYLCASSLSTGPTYEQYFGPGTRLTVT.

With regard to this clone: The identical CDR3 is also encoded by other nucleotide sequences in the sample. V usage is TRBV3-1 (or the pseudogene TRBV3-2) and J usage is TRBJ2-7; 14 nucleotides line up with TRBD2. The CDR3 runs to 14 residues. The ends lost 6 bases at V and 4 bases at J; junction bases unmatched: 2. Germline CDR1 reads LGHDT; CDR2 reads YNNKEL (reference sequence). The CDR3 sequence: CASSGTSGSYEQYF. In DNA, the CDR3 is TGTGCCAGCAGTGGGACTAGCGGGAGTTACGAGCAGTACTTC.

The chain employs TRBV7-2 and TRBJ2-5; 9 positions agree with TRBD1. In germline, CDR1 is SGHTA, CDR2 FQGNSA. This CDR3 has 16 amino acids. V trimming: 5 bases; J trimming: 4 bases; junction bases outside the gene matches: 11. CDR3 sequence reads: CASSPRRTGVAETQYF. The CDR3 DNA sequence: TGTGCCAGCAGCCCAAGACGGACAGGGGTAGCAGAGACCCAGTACTTC.

The chain uses TRBV9 and TRBJ2-3; no clear D gene. V was trimmed by 4 bases and J by 0 bases, leaving 9 bases between them. The CDR3 spans 14 residues. Germline assignment: CDR1 SGDLS and CDR2 YYNGEE. CDR3 coding DNA: TGTGCCAGCAGCCCGCAGGCAAGCACAGATACGCAGTATTTT. It specifies CASSPQASTDTQYF.

The chain uses TRBV12-3 or TRBV12-4 and TRBJ1-4, with TRBD1 matching over 8 bases. V gave up 5 bases and J gave up 7 bases; unmatched junction bases: 3. The CDR3 consists of 13 residues. For the CDR3, the DNA is TGTGCCAGCAGTACAGGGGGAGGTGAAAAACTGTTTTTT. Translated, it gives CASSTGGGEKLFF.

V is TRBV24-1 and J is TRBJ1-5, with D uncertain. The V gene's germline CDR1 is KGHDR and CDR2 SFDVKD. This CDR3 comprises 15 residues. The ends were cut back, 5 bases at V and 4 bases at J, with 14 bases in the middle. CDR3 amino acids: CATSVGRVGNQPQHF. The DNA of the CDR3 is TGTGCCACCAGTGTTGGGAGAGTAGGGAATCAGCCCCAGCATTTT.